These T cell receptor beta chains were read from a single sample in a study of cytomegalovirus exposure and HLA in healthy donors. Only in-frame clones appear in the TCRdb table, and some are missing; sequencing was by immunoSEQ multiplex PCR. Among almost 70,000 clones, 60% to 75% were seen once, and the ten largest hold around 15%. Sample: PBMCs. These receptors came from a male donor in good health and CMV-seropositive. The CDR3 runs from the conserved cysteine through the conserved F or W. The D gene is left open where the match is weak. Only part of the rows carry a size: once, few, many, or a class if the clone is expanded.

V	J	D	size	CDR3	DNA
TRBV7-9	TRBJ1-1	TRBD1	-	CSSSLWDRGAFF	TGTTCCAGCAGCTTGTGGGACAGGGGAGCTTTCTTT
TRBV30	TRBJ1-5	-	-	CAWSVSFSSNQPQHF	TGTGCCTGGAGTGTCAGTTTTTCTAGCAATCAGCCCCAGCATTTT
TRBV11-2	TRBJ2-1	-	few	CASRQAGDSYNEQFF	TGTGCCAGCAGGCAAGCGGGTGACTCCTACAATGAGCAGTTCTTC
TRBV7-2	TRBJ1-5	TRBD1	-	CASSLGQHNQPQHF	TGTGCCAGCAGCCTGGGACAGCACAATCAGCCCCAGCATTTT
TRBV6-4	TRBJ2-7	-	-	CASTPRSGIEQYF	TGTGCCAGCACCCCCCGGAGCGGAATCGAGCAGTACTTC
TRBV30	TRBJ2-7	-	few	CAWSVGDNSYEQYF	TGTGCCTGGAGTGTAGGGGACAACTCCTACGAGCAGTACTTC
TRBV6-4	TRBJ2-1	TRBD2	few	CASSESSGSGNEQFF	TGTGCCAGCAGTGAAAGCAGCGGGAGCGGTAATGAGCAGTTCTTC
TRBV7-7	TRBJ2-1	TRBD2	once	CASSGLGDNEQFF	TGTGCCAGCAGCGGACTAGGGGATAATGAGCAGTTCTTC
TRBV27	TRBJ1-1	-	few	CASSLGENTEAFF	TGTGCCAGCAGTTTAGGAGAGAACACTGAAGCTTTCTTT
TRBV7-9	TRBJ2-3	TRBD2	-	CASSLALAGVDTQYF	TGTGCCAGCAGCTTAGCGCTAGCGGGAGTTGATACGCAGTATTTT
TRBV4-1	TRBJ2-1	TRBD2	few	CASSQVRGTSGRGEQFF	TGCGCCAGCAGCCAAGTCAGGGGGACTAGCGGGAGGGGTGAGCAGTTCTTC
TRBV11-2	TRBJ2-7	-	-	CASSLRGRATYEQYF	TGTGCCAGCAGCTTAAGGGGTAGGGCTACCTACGAGCAGTACTTC
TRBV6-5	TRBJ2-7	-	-	CASSYSQGTYEQYF	TGTGCCAGCAGTTACTCACAGGGTACCTACGAGCAGTACTTC
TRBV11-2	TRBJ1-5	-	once	CASSLGSNQPQHF	TGTGCCAGCAGCTTGGGCAGCAATCAGCCCCAGCATTTT
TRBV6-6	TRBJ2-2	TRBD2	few	CASRTSGGSNTGELFF	TGTGCCAGCAGAACTAGCGGGGGATCTAACACCGGGGAGCTGTTTTTT
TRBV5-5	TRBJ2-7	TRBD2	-	CASSRPSGRARQYF	TGTGCCAGCAGCCGGCCCAGCGGGAGGGCCCGGCAGTACTTC
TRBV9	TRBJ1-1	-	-	CASSVAGNRAVNTEAFF	TGTGCCAGCAGCGTAGCAGGAAACAGGGCTGTGAACACTGAAGCTTTCTTT